This is a list of T cell receptor beta chains from one sample in a study of cytomegalovirus exposure and HLA in healthy donors. TCRdb's table, derived via immunoSEQ multiplex PCR, lists solely in-frame clones and lacks some. This table holds around 93,000 clones, 82% found once. The sample comprised PBMCs. These receptor sequences come from a man younger than 40 in good health and CMV-seropositive. Each CDR3 is given with its conserved first and last residue. A D gene is named only where the DNA matches it firmly. Clone sizes are given selectively: once, few, many, or a class where the clone is expanded.

TGTTCCAGCAGCTGGGGCGCCGGGGAGCTGTTTTTT	CSSSWGAGELFF	TRBV7-9	TRBJ2-2	.	.
TGTGCCAGCAGCTTGGGGGCTGGGGGCAGGGGAAATACTGAAGCTTTCTTT	CASSLGAGGRGNTEAFF	TRBV5-4	TRBJ1-1	.	.
TGTGCCAGTAGTACTCCAATGAGGAACAATCAGCCCCAGCATTTT	CASSTPMRNNQPQHF	TRBV19	TRBJ1-5	.	.
TGCATTCCGGGACAGGGGAATGGCTACACCTTC	CIPGQGNGYTF	TRBV20-1	TRBJ1-2	TRBD1	once
TGTGCCAGCAGTCACCGGGACAGGGGATCCTACGAGCAGTACTTC	CASSHRDRGSYEQYF	TRBV6-5	TRBJ2-7	TRBD1	few
TGCGCCAGCAGCCTGGGGGGAGGGGCCAAAAACATTCAGTACTTC	CASSLGGGAKNIQYF	TRBV5-1	TRBJ2-4	TRBD2	once
TGTGCCAGCAGTCTGGGACTCAGCTCTGGAAACACCATATATTTT	CASSLGLSSGNTIYF	TRBV27	TRBJ1-3	.	few
TGTGCCAGCAGCGGGACTAGCGGGAACTACGAGCAGTACTTC	CASSGTSGNYEQYF	TRBV5-5	TRBJ2-7	TRBD2	.
TGTGCCACCAGCCGCCGGGACAGGGATTACAATGAGCAGTTCTTC	CATSRRDRDYNEQFF	TRBV15	TRBJ2-1	TRBD1	.
TGTGCCAGCAGTCCCATTGGGGCAGGGTACCCCGGGGAGCTGTTTTTT	CASSPIGAGYPGELFF	TRBV27	TRBJ2-2	.	.
TGTGCCAGCAGTGCCTACGAGACCCAGTACTTC	CASSAYETQYF	TRBV25-1	TRBJ2-5	.	.
TGTGCCAGCAGCGTAAATCAAGGCAGCGCCTATGGCTACACCTTC	CASSVNQGSAYGYTF	TRBV9	TRBJ1-2	.	.
TGTGCCAGCAGCATTTTTCAAAACGAGCAGTACTTC	CASSIFQNEQYF	TRBV5-5	TRBJ2-7	.	few
TGTGCCAGCAGCGTAGCGGGAACTACGAACACCGGGGAGCTGTTTTTT	CASSVAGTTNTGELFF	TRBV28	TRBJ2-2	TRBD2	.
TGCAGCGTTGATTTCGGGAGTCGCTTCAGTGAGCAGTTCTTC	CSVDFGSRFSEQFF	TRBV29-1	TRBJ2-1	.	.
TGTGCCAGCGGCCGGGACAGGGGGACCTACGAGCAGTACTTC	CASGRDRGTYEQYF	TRBV6-5	TRBJ2-7	TRBD1	.
TGTGCCAGCAGCGTAGGACAGAATCAGCCCCAGCATTTT	CASSVGQNQPQHF	TRBV9	TRBJ1-5	.	.
TGTGCCAGCTCACCACCTGCCAGGGGGGAGCAGTACTTC	CASSPPARGEQYF	TRBV18	TRBJ2-5	.	.
TGCGCCAGCAGCCAAGTCTTGGAGTGGGTCTACAATGAGCAGTTCTTC	CASSQVLEWVYNEQFF	TRBV4-1	TRBJ2-1	.	.
TGTGCCAGCAGCACACGGCCAGCGGGGGTGGGGGAGACCCAGTACTTC	CASSTRPAGVGETQYF	TRBV7-9	TRBJ2-5	TRBD2	.
TGTGCCACCAGCAGAGTGGCAGGGGGGAACACTGAAGCTTTCTTT	CATSRVAGGNTEAFF	TRBV15	TRBJ1-1	TRBD1	.
TGTGCCAGCAGCCCGACAATCGGAAGCTACACCTTC	CASSPTIGSYTF	TRBV9	TRBJ1-2	.	few
TGTGCCAGCAGCTCACTAGCAGCAAGCTCCTACAATGAGCAGTTCTTC	CASSSLAASSYNEQFF	TRBV7-6	TRBJ2-1	.	once
TGTGCCAGCAGCTTAGAGGGACTTGACGAGCAGTACTTC	CASSLEGLDEQYF	TRBV7-9	TRBJ2-7	.	.
TGCGCCAGCAGCGCCTTCGGACAGGGGGGGAACACTGAAGCTTTCTTT	CASSAFGQGGNTEAFF	TRBV5-1	TRBJ1-1	TRBD1	few
TGTGCCATCAGGGCAGGGGCCCTAGTCGCTGAAGCTTTCTTT	CAIRAGALVAEAFF	TRBV10-3	TRBJ1-1	.	.
TGTGCCAGCAGCTTAGAAGCCCGACGGGGGACCCAGTACTTC	CASSLEARRGTQYF	TRBV7-2	TRBJ2-5	.	.
TGTGCCGTACGGGACACTTATAATTCACCCCTCCACTTT	CAVRDTYNSPLHF	TRBV25-1	TRBJ1-6	.	.
TGTGCCAGCAGCTACAGGGCTAGCTCCTACAATGAGCAGTTCTTC	CASSYRASSYNEQFF	TRBV5-6	TRBJ2-1	.	.
TGTGCCAGCAGCTTAGTATTTGAGCAGTACTTC	CASSLVFEQYF	TRBV11-2	TRBJ2-7	.	.
TGTGCCAGCACTCAGAGGGCGGGAGGGAAATACGAGCAGTACTTC	CASTQRAGGKYEQYF	TRBV11-2	TRBJ2-7	TRBD2	.
TGTGCCTGGAGTGGAGGGAAAAATCAGCCCCAGCATTTT	CAWSGGKNQPQHF	TRBV30	TRBJ1-5	.	.
TGCGCCAGCAGTCCCACCGGGACAGGGGGCAATGAGCAGTTCTTC	CASSPTGTGGNEQFF	TRBV5-1	TRBJ2-1	TRBD1	.
TGTGCCAGCAGTACACCCGGCCAGGGGGCAGGTCAGCCCCAGCATTTT	CASSTPGQGAGQPQHF	TRBV28	TRBJ1-5	TRBD1	.
TGTGCCAGCAGTGGTGGACACCCACCTCCGGGACTAGCGCGGTGGGCTGGTTACGAGCAGTACTTC	CASSGGHPPPGLARWAGYEQYF	TRBV28	TRBJ2-7	TRBD2	.
TGTGCCAGCAGCAAAAGTCAGAGACCGGAGGCAACTAATGAAAAACTGTTTTTT	CASSKSQRPEATNEKLFF	TRBV21-1	TRBJ1-4	.	.
TGCGCCAGCAGGGGACTAGCGGGAGGTGGCGTAGATACGCAGTATTTT	CASRGLAGGGVDTQYF	TRBV5-1	TRBJ2-3	TRBD2	.
TGTGCCTGGAGTCCGAGGCCCGGGACAGGGTATAATCAAGAGACCCAGTACTTC	CAWSPRPGTGYNQETQYF	TRBV30	TRBJ2-5	TRBD1	.
TGTGCCAGCAGCAACTCCGGGACAGCGAAGGGCTACACCTTC	CASSNSGTAKGYTF	TRBV9	TRBJ1-2	TRBD1	.
TGTGCCAGCAGTTACTGGGGGGAGGGGGGGTACGAGCAGTACTTC	CASSYWGEGGYEQYF	TRBV6-5	TRBJ2-7	.	.
TGTGCCAGTAGTACAGGGAAAGGCAATCAGCCCCAGCATTTT	CASSTGKGNQPQHF	TRBV19	TRBJ1-5	.	once
TGTGCCTGGAGTACGTCCTGGGCAGGGGGCATCCCAGATACGCAGTATTTT	CAWSTSWAGGIPDTQYF	TRBV30	TRBJ2-3	TRBD1	.
TGTGCCAGCAGTTTATTGACTACTCCTACTAATTCACCCCTCCACTTT	CASSLLTTPTNSPLHF	TRBV27	TRBJ1-6	.	.
TGTGCCAGCAGGAGAGACTCAAACCGGTATGGCTACACCTTC	CASRRDSNRYGYTF	TRBV5-6	TRBJ1-2	.	.
TGCAGCGTCCACTGGGGCGGGACAGGGTCCTACAATGAGCAGTTCTTC	CSVHWGGTGSYNEQFF	TRBV29-1	TRBJ2-1	TRBD1	.
TGTGCCAGCAGCTTGGGCCTAGCGGGAGGAAGAGAGACCCAGTACTTC	CASSLGLAGGRETQYF	TRBV5-6	TRBJ2-5	TRBD2	.
TGCAGCGTTGGGACAGGGGGGGAGACCCAGTACTTC	CSVGTGGETQYF	TRBV29-1	TRBJ2-5	TRBD1	.